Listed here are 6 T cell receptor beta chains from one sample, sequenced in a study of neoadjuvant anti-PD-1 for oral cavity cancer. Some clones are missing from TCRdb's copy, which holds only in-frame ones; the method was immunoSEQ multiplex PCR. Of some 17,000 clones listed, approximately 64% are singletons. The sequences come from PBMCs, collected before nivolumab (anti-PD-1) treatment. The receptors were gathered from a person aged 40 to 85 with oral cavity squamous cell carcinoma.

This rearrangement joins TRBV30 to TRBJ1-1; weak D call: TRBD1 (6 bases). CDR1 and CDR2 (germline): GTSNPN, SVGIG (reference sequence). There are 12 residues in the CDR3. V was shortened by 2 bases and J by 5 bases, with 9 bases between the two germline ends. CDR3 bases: TGTGCCTGGAGTTTCCAGGGGACTGAAGCTTTCTTT. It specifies CAWSFQGTEAFF.

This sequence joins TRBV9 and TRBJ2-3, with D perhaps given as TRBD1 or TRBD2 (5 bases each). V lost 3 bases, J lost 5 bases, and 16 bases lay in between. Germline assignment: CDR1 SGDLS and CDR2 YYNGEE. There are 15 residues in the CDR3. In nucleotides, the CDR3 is TGTGCCAGCAGCGGTCCAAGGGGAGTACGAGATACGCAGTATTTT. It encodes CASSGPRGVRDTQYF.

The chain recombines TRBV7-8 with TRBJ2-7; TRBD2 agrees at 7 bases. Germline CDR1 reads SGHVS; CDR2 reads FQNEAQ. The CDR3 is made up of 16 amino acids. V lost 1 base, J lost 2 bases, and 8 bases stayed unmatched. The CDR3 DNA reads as TGTGCCAGCAGCTTAGGTAGCGGGTCCACGACCTACGAGCAGTACTTC. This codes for CASSLGSGSTTYEQYF.

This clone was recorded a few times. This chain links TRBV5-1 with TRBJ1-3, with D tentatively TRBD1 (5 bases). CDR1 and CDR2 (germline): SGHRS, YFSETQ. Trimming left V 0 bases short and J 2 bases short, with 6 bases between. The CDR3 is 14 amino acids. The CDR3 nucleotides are TGCGCCAGCAGCTTGGAGGGGCCTGGAAACACCATATATTTT. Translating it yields CASSLEGPGNTIYF. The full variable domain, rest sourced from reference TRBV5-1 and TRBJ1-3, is KAGVTQTPRYLIKTRGQQVTLSCSPISGHRSVSWYQQTPGQGLQFLFEYFSETQRNKGNFPGRFSGRQFSNSRSEMNVSTLELGDSALYLCASSLEGPGNTIYFGEGSWLTVV.

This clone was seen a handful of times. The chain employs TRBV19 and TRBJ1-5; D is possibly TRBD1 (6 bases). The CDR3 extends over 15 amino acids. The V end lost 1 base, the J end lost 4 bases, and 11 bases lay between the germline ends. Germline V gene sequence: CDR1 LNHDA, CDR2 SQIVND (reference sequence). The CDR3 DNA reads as TGTGCCAGTAGTATAGTTCGGACAGAAAATCAGCCCCAGCATTTT. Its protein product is CASSIVRTENQPQHF.

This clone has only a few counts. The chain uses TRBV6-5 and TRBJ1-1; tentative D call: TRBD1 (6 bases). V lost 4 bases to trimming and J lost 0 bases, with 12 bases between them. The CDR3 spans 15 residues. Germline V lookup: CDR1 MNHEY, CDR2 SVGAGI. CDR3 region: CASSLTDRLNTEAFF. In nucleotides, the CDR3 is TGTGCCAGCAGTTTAACGGACAGATTGAACACTGAAGCTTTCTTT.